This entry features one T cell receptor (beta chain) sequence. The CDR3 runs to 14 residues. Germline values: CDR1 SQVTM, CDR2 ANQGSEA. V gave up 2 bases and J gave up 1 base, with 11 bases separating them. These data come from a study of CD8+ T cells in alopecia areata. Extraction and reverse transcription of RNA yielded cDNA as the sequencing template. Produced via immunoSEQ multiplex PCR; TCRdb's table is partial and in-frame only. The profile shows approximately 170,000 clones, 50% to 60% of them singletons. Treatment described: oral pan-JAK inhibitor, 5-10 mg twice daily. The genes are TRBV29-1 and TRBJ1-2; D is perhaps TRBD1 (5 bases). This sample comprised CD4+ T cells sorted from blood, obtained at week 4, from a patient treated with tofacitinib. The TCR comes from a human donor with alopecia areata. The DNA for the CDR3 is TGCAGCGTTGAAACAGACAGAAATAACTATGGCTACACCTTC. Protein: CSVETDRNNYGYTF. The whole variable domain, remainder taken from reference TRBV29-1 and TRBJ1-2, is SAVISQKPSRDICQRGTSLTIQCQVDSQVTMMFWYRQQPGQSLTLIATANQGSEATYESGFVIDKFPISRPNLTFSTLTVSNMSPEDSSIYLCSVETDRNNYGYTFGSGTRLTVV.